This T cell receptor beta chain was retrieved from a study of identical twins (dated by TCRdb to 2016 to 2018). Background on the whole study: The study deep-sequenced TCR alpha and beta repertoires from monozygotic twins, unrelated adults of various ages and cord blood to test whether fetal clonotypes persist. To rule out contamination, replicate twin experiments were performed at different times with different library preparation protocols. Results and caveats for the whole study, not just this receptor: Invariant T cells such as MAIT and iNKT could partly confound zero-insertion analyses, though diverse VJ usage argued against this for most clonotypes. Out-of-frame TCR alpha sequences shared between twins showed an excess of low generation-probability sequences compared with coincidental sharing between unrelated individuals. In monozygotic twins, recombination models systematically underestimated out-of-frame TCR alpha sharing, but the models matched the sharing seen between unrelated individuals. The excess sharing between twins in beta out-of-frame sequences was weaker because fewer shared sequences reduced the signal-to-noise ratio. Fewer insertions were carried by abundant cord blood beta clonotypes; a weaker similar trend was observed in young adult naive repertoires, while no such trend was observed in memory repertoires. Because the same donors could not be followed over many years, the conclusions depended on cross-sectional statistical analysis.

All donors were healthy Caucasians. The twin cohort consisted of three pairs of female monozygotic twins, all aged roughly 18 to 30 years. Miltenyi CD45RO+ enrichment and human naive T-cell isolation kits were used to isolate memory (CD45RO+) and naive T cells from PBMC. Concerning this clonotype: There is no known antigen for this receptor. Base qualities are not recorded, but no much larger clone differs from it by a single base.

The receptor library was made with 5' RACE. TCRdb shows the sequencer as Illumina HiSeq 2000. A universal primer binding site was introduced by template switching, and a unique molecular identifier was present in the final cDNA, enabling accurate counting of TCR cDNA molecules. Specific primers in the conserved constant-segment region were used to synthesize first-strand cDNA for the TCR alpha and beta chains. To control for contamination, each cDNA library was double barcoded with a SMART-Mk sample barcode plus Illumina barcodes. TruSeq adapter sequences and Illumina sample barcodes were added in two successive PCR steps. TCR alpha and beta cDNA libraries were sequenced on the Illumina HiSeq platform with custom primers. The paper's processing steps were these. MiGEC was used to process raw reads and extract unique molecular identifiers, and MiXCR was used to find CDR3 positions. For each individual, recombination models were inferred using an EM algorithm with the repgenHMM and IGoR tools. The analysis of shared clonotypes was done with the tcR package in R, with sharing normalized by the product of cloneset sizes. Out-of-frame nonproductive sequences were analyzed to study raw recombination free of thymic and clonal selection effects. The raw public data were reprocessed by TCRdb itself: fastp quality trimming at Q25, MiXCR clonotype calling, in-frame beta chains only. Each record represents a unique CDR3 protein, reported with the most common genes and DNA among its rows. It is TCRdb's table, rather than the study itself, that gives the V and J calls and clone size. The sample includes under 250,000 distinct CDR3 sequences, with about an eighth observed a single time. Clones ranked in the top ten supply about 4.1% of the sample.

Another study also made use of these data, one on yellow fever vaccine responses in identical twins. Drawing on the second study: According to the authors, in identical twins the way T cells responded to vaccination appeared partly convergent and partly personalized. In the study, vaccine-responding T cell clones were precisely tracked in identical twins.

Sequenced sample: memory (CD45RO+) T cells sorted from blood. According to the study, the label for this sample's cell subset or site signals: CD45RO+ enriched T cells. The receptor was derived from a woman in her late teens or twenties in good health.

The CDR3 is CASSDPLGGPRQIYEQYF. The nucleotides read TGTGCCAGCAGTGACCCTTTAGGAGGACCTCGTCAGATCTACGAGCAGTACTTC. Here the chain combines TRBV6-4 and TRBJ2-7; perhaps TRBD2 is the D gene, with 5 bases matching. V and J lose 2 bases and 3 bases, and a span of 23 bases separates them. The CDR1 and CDR2 encoded by the germline V gene are MRHNA and SNTAGT. The cysteine opens and the phenylalanine closes a CDR3 of 18 amino acids. CDR3 DNA is the only sequence kept; it has 54 bases, read in frame from the first base.